What follows describes a single T cell receptor beta chain. Between the trimmed V and J ends, which lost 8 bases and 3 bases, there was a span of 13 bases. CDR1 MNHEY and CDR2 SVGAGI come from the germline V gene. This CDR3 region has 14 residues. The sample originates from a study of cytomegalovirus exposure and HLA in healthy donors. The PCR employed 60 Vbeta primers together with 13 Jbeta primers. Here immunoSEQ multiplex PCR was the method, and the copy in TCRdb shows in-frame clones only, minus some. The sample includes more than 75,000 clones, 60% to 80% seen only once; the top ten take 6.2%. The receptor's source is a woman aged 45-60 years in good health and CMV-seropositive. The sequencing sample was made of PBMCs. This chain connects TRBV6-5 to TRBJ1-4, with D perhaps matching TRBD1 (5 bases). CDR3 DNA: TGTGCCAGCGGTCGGGGGGACTCTAATGAAAAACTGTTTTTT. Residues: CASGRGDSNEKLFF.